One and the same sample provided the 28 T cell receptor beta chains below, sequenced in a study of blood T cell repertoires in COVID-19. Libraries were prepared by immunoSEQ multiplex PCR; TCRdb keeps only in-frame clonotypes and omits some of them. The profile shows 200,000 to 250,000 clones, under 85% of them singletons. Source material: peripheral blood. The receptors come from a human donor in a cohort sampled during active COVID-19.

This sequence joins TRBV19 and TRBJ2-5; no firm D call. Germline CDR1 is LNHDA and CDR2 is SQIVND (reference sequence). This CDR3 has 13 residues. Between the trimmed V and J ends, which lost 6 bases and 0 bases, there was a span of 8 bases. DNA for the CDR3: TGTGCCAGTAGGCCAACAGACCAAGAGACCCAGTACTTC. This translates into CASRPTDQETQYF.

This chain links TRBV19 with TRBJ1-2; TRBD1 matches 9 bases. The CDR3 length is 14 residues. Looked up from germline, CDR1 is LNHDA and CDR2 is SQIVND (reference sequence). Losses at the gene ends were 9 bases for V and 0 bases for J; bases not matched to a gene: 5. CDR3 loop: CASTDRGPNYGYTF. The CDR3 DNA reads as TGTGCCAGCACGGACAGGGGCCCTAACTATGGCTACACCTTC.

This rearrangement joins TRBV18 to TRBJ2-3; D is undetermined. The ends were cut back, 8 bases at V and 5 bases at J, with 20 bases in the middle. The CDR3 runs to 15 residues. CDR1 and CDR2 (germline): KGHSH, LQKENI. Written as DNA, the CDR3 is TGTGCCAGCACGAGATCCGGAGTTTTAGAAGATACGCAGTATTTT. Its translation is CASTRSGVLEDTQYF.

V is TRBV5-6 and J is TRBJ2-3, with a tentative D call TRBD1 (6 bases). In germline, CDR1 is SGHDT, CDR2 YYEEEE. Between the trimmed V and J ends, which lost 5 bases and 3 bases, there was a span of 16 bases. CDR3 length: 15 amino acids. Written as DNA, the CDR3 is TGTGCCAGCAGATTGACAGGAATAAAAACAGATACGCAGTATTTT. It specifies CASRLTGIKTDTQYF.

The V call is TRBV5-1, the J call TRBJ1-1; a weak D match, TRBD1 (5 bases). The CDR3 is 13 residues long. V lost 7 bases and J 5 bases, leaving 15 bases between the germline ends. Germline V lookup: CDR1 SGHRS, CDR2 YFSETQ. CDR3 residues: CASGHQGNTEAFF. The CDR3 bases are TGCGCCAGCGGCCACCAGGGTAATACTGAAGCTTTCTTT. Full variable domain (rest looked up from reference TRBV5-1 and TRBJ1-1): KAGVTQTPRYLIKTRGQQVTLSCSPISGHRSVSWYQQTPGQGLQFLFEYFSETQRNKGNFPGRFSGRQFSNSRSEMNVSTLELGDSALYLCASGHQGNTEAFFGQGTRLTVV.

The chain carries TRBV27 and TRBJ2-5, with D maybe TRBD1 (5 bases). CDR3 length equals 15 residues. V was clipped by 3 bases and J by 3 bases, with 14 bases between them. Per germline, CDR1 MNHEY and CDR2 SMNVEV (reference sequence). The CDR3 sequence is CASSFLTADKETQYF. The CDR3 nucleotides read TGTGCCAGCAGTTTTCTGACAGCAGACAAAGAGACCCAGTACTTC.

The chain carries TRBV18 and TRBJ2-7; TRBD1 matches at 7 bases. V lost 1 base, J lost 3 bases, and 3 bases stayed unmatched. This CDR3 is 14 amino acids long. The germline V gene has CDR1 KGHSH and CDR2 LQKENI. This chain's CDR3 is CASSPLRDSYEQYF. The CDR3 DNA follows: TGTGCCAGCTCACCACTGAGGGACAGCTACGAGCAGTACTTC.

This clone occurred a few times. This chain uses TRBV24-1 with TRBJ2-7; 14 bases are shared with TRBD2. The V gene end was trimmed by 4 bases and the J gene end by 8 bases; junction bases not matched to a gene: 6. Germline CDR1 is KGHDR and CDR2 is SFDVKD. CDR3 length: 15 amino acids. The CDR3 protein is CATSDGLAGGNQQYF. CDR3 in DNA: TGTGCCACCAGTGACGGACTAGCGGGAGGAAACCAGCAGTACTTC.

This sequence joins TRBV6-5 and TRBJ1-6; D possibly corresponds to TRBD1 (5 bases). Germline assignment: CDR1 MNHEY and CDR2 SVGAGI. This CDR3 is 14 amino acids long. V was cut by 7 bases and J by 2 bases, with 9 bases left in between. Here the CDR3 reads CASTQGAYNSPLHF. Written as DNA, the CDR3 is TGTGCCAGCACCCAGGGCGCCTATAATTCACCCCTCCACTTT.

This chain uses TRBV19 with TRBJ2-1; D is possibly TRBD2 (5 bases). Trimming cost V 3 bases and J 9 bases, with 15 bases left between them. This CDR3 is built from 14 residues. The germline V gene encodes CDR1 LNHDA and CDR2 SQIVND (reference sequence). CDR3 sequence: CASSIRGLYSEQFF. In nucleotides, the CDR3 is TGTGCCAGTAGTATTAGAGGGTTATATAGTGAGCAGTTCTTC.

The V and J genes are TRBV11-2 and TRBJ1-4, with a possible D match to TRBD1 (6 bases). Germline CDR1 reads SGHAT; CDR2 reads FQNNGV. This CDR3 is 13 amino acids long. V lost 6 bases and J lost 10, with 15 bases in between. In DNA form, the CDR3 reads TGTGCCAGCAGACAAGGGGGGGGAGCAAAACTGTTTTTT. It specifies CASRQGGGAKLFF.

V usage is TRBV7-3 and J usage is TRBJ1-1; D remains ambiguous. Trimming took off 1 base at V and 3 bases at J, with 9 bases between the two ends. This CDR3 contains 14 residues. Germline V gene sequence: CDR1 SGHTA, CDR2 FQGTGA. CDR3 region: CASSLSPRDTEAFF. The CDR3 DNA reads as TGTGCCAGCAGCTTAAGTCCCCGGGACACTGAAGCTTTCTTT. The whole variable domain, remainder taken from reference TRBV7-3 and TRBJ1-1, is GAGVSQTPSNKVTEKGKYVELRCDPISGHTALYWYRQSLGQGPEFLIYFQGTGAADDSGLPNDRFFAVRPEGSVSTLKIQRTERGDSAVYLCASSLSPRDTEAFFGQGTRLTVV.

This chain links TRBV9 with TRBJ1-1; perhaps TRBD1 as D (5 bases). The CDR3 totals 13 residues. Trimming stripped 4 bases from V and 1 base from J, with 8 bases between. CDR1 SGDLS and CDR2 YYNGEE come from the germline V gene. The CDR3 reads CASSQGQNTEAFF. The CDR3 DNA sequence: TGTGCCAGCAGCCAAGGACAGAACACTGAAGCTTTCTTT.

The chain recombines TRBV15 with TRBJ2-7; 9 nucleotides agree with TRBD2. Trimming took 2 bases from V and 2 from J; bases not matched to a gene: 1. The CDR3 covers 14 residues. Germline V gene data show CDR1 as LNHNV and CDR2 as YYDKDF (reference sequence). The CDR3 region is CATSRSGGPYEQYF. As DNA, the CDR3 is TGTGCCACCAGCAGAAGCGGGGGGCCCTACGAGCAGTACTTC.

The chain recombines TRBV5-1 with TRBJ1-4; D not certain. V was shortened by 0 bases and J by 7 bases, with 10 bases between the two germline ends. The CDR3 runs to 14 residues. Germline V gives CDR1 SGHRS, CDR2 YFSETQ. The DNA of the CDR3 is TGCGCCAGCAGCTTGGGGCAGGAAGTTGAAAAACTGTTTTTT. Its translation is CASSLGQEVEKLFF.

In this sample, this clone turned up a few times. The chain couples TRBV5-1 to TRBJ2-2; 10 bases map to TRBD1. The CDR3 loop spans 17 amino acids. The germline V gene has CDR1 SGHRS and CDR2 YFSETQ. J was trimmed by 0 bases and V by 3 bases; bases with no gene match: 5. As DNA, the CDR3 is TGCGCCAGCAGCTCAGGGACAGGGGCTTCGAACACCGGGGAGCTGTTTTTT. It translates to CASSSGTGASNTGELFF.

This rearrangement joins TRBV7-6 to TRBJ2-5, with 8 bases lining up with TRBD1. The CDR3 spans 16 residues. Germline-derived CDR1 and CDR2 are SGHVS and FNYEAQ. The J segment lost 2 bases and the V segment lost 1 base, leaving 6 bases of the junction unmatched. The CDR3, as DNA: TGTGCCAGCAGCTTAGGACAGGGGAGGAATCAAGAGACCCAGTACTTC. This gives the protein CASSLGQGRNQETQYF.

The chain has TRBV3-1 (or the pseudogene TRBV3-2) and TRBJ1-1, with 7 bases that match TRBD1. CDR1 is LGHDT, CDR2 YNNKEL, per germline (reference sequence). The CDR3 is 14 residues long. Trimming took 3 bases from V and 4 from J; bases not matched to a gene: 5. The CDR3 bases are TGTGCCAGCAGCCACTTAGACAGGGCCACTGAAGCTTTCTTT. This translates into CASSHLDRATEAFF.

The V and J genes are TRBV12-5 and TRBJ2-1; D might be TRBD2 (6 bases). Germline lookup yields CDR1 LGHNT and CDR2 FRNRAP. CDR3 length equals 16 residues. V was trimmed by 1 base and J by 4 bases, leaving 14 bases between them. Written as DNA, the CDR3 is TGTGCTAGTGGTTTGGCCGGGACTGGATTATACAATGAGCAGTTCTTC. It is translated as CASGLAGTGLYNEQFF.

The rearrangement uses TRBV28 and TRBJ1-2; D is possibly TRBD1 (6 bases). CDR3 length equals 15 residues. Trimming shortened V by 4 bases and J by 1 base, and 13 bases separated the two germline ends. CDR1 is MDHEN, CDR2 SYDVKM, per germline. CDR3 sequence reads: CASSYPQGFNYGYTF. CDR3 bases: TGTGCCAGCAGTTATCCCCAGGGGTTTAACTATGGCTACACCTTC.

As DNA, the CDR3 is TGCGCCAGCAGCCCCGGGCGGGCAGGGCCCCAGCATTTT. Protein sequence: CASSPGRAGPQHF. The chain combines TRBV10-1 with TRBJ1-5; no clear D. The CDR3 contains 13 residues. Germline lookup yields CDR1 WNHNN and CDR2 SYGVQD (reference sequence). Trimming removed 6 bases from V and 9 bases from J, with 15 bases in between.

The chain links TRBV28 to TRBJ2-7; 11 bases agree with TRBD2. The length of the CDR3 is 17 residues. Germline V gives CDR1 MDHEN, CDR2 SYDVKM. Trimming at V came to 5 bases and at J to 2 bases, leaving 11 bases not matched to a gene. In nucleotides, the CDR3 is TGTGCCAGCAGTGATAGCGGGAGGGCCTACAGTACCTACGAGCAGTACTTC. Protein: CASSDSGRAYSTYEQYF.

The chain uses TRBV7-2 and TRBJ2-7; 7 nucleotides agree with TRBD1. The germline CDR1 and CDR2 sequences are SGHTA and FQGNSA. V shed 5 bases and J 1 base; nucleotides not matched to a gene: 11. This CDR3 region has 16 residues. DNA of the CDR3: TGTGCCAGCAGCGCAAGGGGACAGAAAAGTTCCTACGAGCAGTACTTC. It is translated as CASSARGQKSSYEQYF.

V and J are TRBV5-1 and TRBJ1-2; weak D call: TRBD1 (5 bases). From germline, CDR1 is SGHRS and CDR2 YFSETQ. CDR3 length equals 14 residues. The germline V and J ends were trimmed by 5 bases and 5 bases, with 16 bases remaining between them. The CDR3 region has the DNA TGCGCCAGCAGTCCTACGTCGGGGGGATATGGCTACACCTTC. Residues: CASSPTSGGYGYTF. Full variable domain (missing parts from reference TRBV5-1 and TRBJ1-2): KAGVTQTPRYLIKTRGQQVTLSCSPISGHRSVSWYQQTPGQGLQFLFEYFSETQRNKGNFPGRFSGRQFSNSRSEMNVSTLELGDSALYLCASSPTSGGYGYTFGSGTRLTVV.

This clone came up once. The chain couples TRBV5-1 to TRBJ1-2; 10 bases line up with TRBD1. This CDR3 has 15 residues. The germline gives CDR1 SGHRS, CDR2 YFSETQ. J lost 2 bases, V lost 4 bases, and 5 bases had no gene match. CDR3 DNA: TGCGCCAGCAGCCCCGGACAGGGGGGAAACTATGGCTACACCTTC. Translating it yields CASSPGQGGNYGYTF.

The chain links TRBV7-9 to TRBJ2-7, with a weak D call TRBD2 (6 bases). Trimming shortened V by 2 bases and J by 0 bases, and 8 bases separated the two germline ends. The germline CDR1 and CDR2 sequences are SEHNR and FQNEAQ (reference sequence). The CDR3 length is 14 residues. CDR3: CASSLPGSSYEQYF. Written as DNA, the CDR3 is TGTGCCAGCAGCTTACCCGGGAGCTCCTACGAGCAGTACTTC.

The genes are TRBV2 and TRBJ2-3; D not resolved. CDR3 size: 11 residues. V shed 7 bases and J shed 5 bases, with 7 bases lying between them. Per germline, CDR1 SNHLY and CDR2 FYNNEI. The CDR3 bases are TGTGCCAGCAACGAGGAAGATACGCAGTATTTT. This sequence encodes CASNEEDTQYF.

The chain links TRBV19 to TRBJ2-6, with TRBD2 identical over 8 bases. Per germline, CDR1 LNHDA and CDR2 SQIVND (reference sequence). V trimming: 4 bases; J trimming: 0 bases; junction bases outside the gene matches: 2. The CDR3 consists of 16 residues. CDR3 nucleotide sequence: TGTGCCAGTAGTAGCGGGGGGTCCTCTGGGGCCAACGTCCTGACTTTC. Translation gives CASSSGGSSGANVLTF.